These T cell receptor beta chains were read from a single sample in a study of blood T cell repertoires in COVID-19. Assay used: immunoSEQ multiplex PCR; TCRdb lists only in-frame clones, some missing. The sample contains about 280,000 clones, 82% of which appear only once. Input material: PBMCs or T cells enriched from blood (not recorded which). The receptors shown here come from a man aged 35 to 55 who had been exposed to COVID-19. The CDR3 runs from the conserved cysteine through the conserved F or W. Each record gives: V gene, CDR3 length, D gene, J gene, clone size, CDR3 protein, CDR3 DNA. D genes are given only for firm matches. Clone size is given for some rows only: seen once, a few or many times, or a class if the clone is expanded.

TRBV6-6	15	TRBD1	TRBJ1-1	.	CASPGYRGVNTEAFF	TGTGCCAGCCCGGGGTACAGGGGAGTGAACACTGAAGCTTTCTTT
TRBV7-8	15	TRBD1	TRBJ2-7	.	CASSFGGTGAYEQYF	TGTGCCAGCAGCTTTGGAGGGACAGGAGCCTACGAGCAGTACTTC
TRBV5-8	15	.	TRBJ2-7	.	CASSLYGDRSYEQYF	TGTGCCAGCAGCTTGTACGGGGATCGCTCCTACGAGCAGTACTTC
TRBV5-1	17	.	TRBJ2-5	.	CASSLALWEGRKETQYF	TGCGCCAGCAGCTTGGCCCTCTGGGAAGGGAGGAAAGAGACCCAGTACTTC
TRBV27	12	.	TRBJ1-2	.	CASSLGGDGYTF	TGTGCCAGCAGTTTAGGGGGGGACGGCTACACCTTC
TRBV28	14	TRBD1	TRBJ1-2	.	CASSYRTGPIGYTF	TGTGCCAGCAGTTATCGGACAGGTCCTATTGGCTACACCTTC
TRBV5-1	13	.	TRBJ1-1	.	CASGQGTNTEAFF	TGCGCCAGCGGGCAGGGGACGAACACTGAAGCTTTCTTT
TRBV3-1/TRBV3-2	16	TRBD2	TRBJ2-5	.	CASSQGLAGGQETQYF	TGTGCCAGCAGTCAAGGACTAGCGGGAGGGCAAGAGACCCAGTACTTC
TRBV18	15	.	TRBJ1-3	.	CASSPGVPTGNTIYF	TGTGCCAGCTCACCAGGAGTTCCGACTGGAAACACCATATATTTT
TRBV19	14	TRBD1	TRBJ1-1	few	CASRGQGENTEAFF	TGTGCCAGTAGGGGACAGGGAGAGAACACTGAAGCTTTCTTT
TRBV25-1	16	.	TRBJ1-6	.	CASSESGRLRNSPLHF	TGTGCCAGCAGTGAATCGGGGAGGTTACGAAATTCACCCCTCCACTTT
TRBV21-1	20	.	TRBJ2-5	.	CASSNDFLTTSPNKKETQYF	TGTGCCAGCAGCAATGACTTCCTTACCACCTCACCTAATAAAAAAGAGACCCAGTACTTC
TRBV19	18	TRBD2	TRBJ2-2	.	CASSRGGGSPRSTGELFF	TGTGCCAGTAGCCGGGGGGGCGGGAGCCCGCGGAGCACCGGGGAGCTGTTTTTT
TRBV25-1	12	.	TRBJ2-2	.	CASSQGIGELFF	TGTGCCAGCAGTCAGGGGATCGGGGAGCTGTTTTTT
TRBV28	11	.	TRBJ2-7	few	CASSLEYEQYF	TGTGCCAGCAGTTTAGAGTACGAGCAGTACTTC
TRBV4-1	17	.	TRBJ2-6	.	CASSPPPGYPGANVLTF	TGCGCCAGCAGCCCCCCTCCGGGGTACCCTGGGGCCAACGTCCTGACTTTC
TRBV10-3	13	.	TRBJ1-5	once	CAIMADSNQPQHF	TGTGCCATCATGGCCGATAGCAATCAGCCCCAGCATTTT
TRBV7-3	15	TRBD1	TRBJ2-1	.	CASSPTGTGRNEQFF	TGTGCCAGCAGCCCGACAGGGACAGGGCGGAATGAGCAGTTCTTC
TRBV5-4	14	TRBD1	TRBJ2-7	once	CASSPSTGAYEQYF	TGTGCCAGCAGCCCCTCGACAGGGGCCTACGAGCAGTACTTC
TRBV2	16	.	TRBJ2-6	.	CASTPGLFSGANVLTF	TGTGCCAGCACACCGGGACTTTTCTCTGGGGCCAACGTCCTGACTTTC
TRBV27	16	.	TRBJ1-4	.	CASSLLRGGGTEKLFF	TGTGCCAGCAGTTTATTGCGAGGTGGGGGGACTGAAAAACTGTTTTTT
TRBV4-1	18	TRBD1	TRBJ1-3	few	CASSQVPLEGASGNTIYF	TGCGCCAGCAGCCAAGTACCGCTCGAGGGGGCTTCTGGAAACACCATATATTTT
TRBV15	14	.	TRBJ1-2	.	CATSRDLGGDGYTF	TGTGCCACCAGCAGAGATCTCGGGGGAGATGGCTACACCTTC
TRBV24-1	12	.	TRBJ2-2	.	CATGADTGELFF	TGTGCCACGGGAGCGGACACCGGGGAGCTGTTTTTT
TRBV5-8	15	.	TRBJ2-6	.	CASSLHRGGANVLTF	TGTGCCAGCAGCCTCCACCGGGGTGGGGCCAACGTCCTGACTTTC
TRBV3-1/TRBV3-2	20	TRBD2	TRBJ2-2	once	CASSYDPLADPVGGNGELFF	TGTGCCAGCAGCTACGACCCACTAGCGGACCCCGTCGGAGGGAACGGGGAGCTGTTTTTT
TRBV12-3/TRBV12-4	13	.	TRBJ1-1	few	CATKDRENTEAFF	TGTGCCACCAAGGACAGAGAGAACACTGAAGCTTTCTTT
TRBV19	15	TRBD2	TRBJ2-7	.	CASSISGRAGYEQYF	TGTGCCAGTAGTATTAGCGGGAGGGCCGGGTACGAGCAGTACTTC
TRBV24-1	11	TRBD1	TRBJ2-3	.	CATSGGGATYF	TGTGCCACCAGTGGAGGGGGCGCTACGTATTTT
TRBV11-3	13	.	TRBJ2-1	.	CASRAAAGDEQFF	TGTGCCAGCAGGGCGGCGGCCGGGGATGAGCAGTTCTTC
TRBV12-3/TRBV12-4	12	.	TRBJ2-2	.	CASSLTAGELFF	TGTGCCAGCAGCCTGACTGCCGGGGAGCTGTTTTTT
TRBV23-1	13	.	TRBJ2-1	.	CASTFRGPLVQFF	TGCGCCAGCACCTTCCGTGGGCCGTTGGTCCAGTTCTTC
TRBV5-8	13	.	TRBJ1-2	.	CASSLVRNYGYTF	TGTGCCAGCAGCTTGGTCCGTAACTATGGCTACACCTTC
TRBV9	16	TRBD1	TRBJ1-2	.	CASSPRTGLTNYGYTF	TGTGCCAGCAGCCCCCGGACAGGACTAACTAACTATGGCTACACCTTC
TRBV28	15	.	TRBJ1-2	.	CASSPGENRYYGYTF	TGTGCCAGCAGTCCGGGGGAGAACCGATACTATGGCTACACCTTC
TRBV30	13	TRBD1	TRBJ2-7	.	CAWETGGTYEQYF	TGTGCCTGGGAGACAGGGGGGACCTACGAGCAGTACTTC
TRBV13	16	.	TRBJ2-1	.	CASSGRGPGEDHEQFF	TGTGCCAGCAGCGGCCGGGGACCCGGGGAGGACCATGAGCAGTTCTTC
TRBV29-1	13	.	TRBJ1-2	few	CSVDGGNVGGYTF	TGCAGCGTAGACGGCGGAAACGTCGGGGGCTACACCTTC
TRBV9	18	TRBD2	TRBJ2-5	.	CASSARGGLAGLSETQYF	TGTGCCAGCAGCGCGCGCGGGGGACTAGCGGGATTGTCAGAGACCCAGTACTTC
TRBV3-1/TRBV3-2	14	TRBD2	TRBJ2-2	.	CASSLGLADGELFF	TGTGCCAGCAGCCTCGGACTAGCAGACGGGGAGCTGTTTTTT
TRBV30	13	TRBD1	TRBJ1-6	.	CAWCGQGNSPLHF	TGTGCCTGGTGTGGACAGGGAAATTCACCCCTCCACTTT
TRBV18	14	.	TRBJ2-7	.	CASSPGEGYYEQYF	TGTGCCAGCTCCCCCGGAGAGGGTTACTACGAGCAGTACTTC
TRBV6-5	15	TRBD1	TRBJ2-4	.	CASSYSTGGKNIQYF	TGTGCCAGCAGTTACTCGACAGGGGGAAAAAACATTCAGTACTTC
TRBV19	20	TRBD1	TRBJ2-3	.	CASSIGTGGPGGPSTDTQYF	TGTGCCAGTAGTATCGGGACAGGGGGCCCTGGGGGGCCAAGCACAGATACGCAGTATTTT
TRBV7-9	13	.	TRBJ1-3	few	CASMGQWGNTIYF	TGTGCCTCCATGGGGCAGTGGGGAAACACCATATATTTT
TRBV4-1	17	TRBD2	TRBJ2-7	.	CASSQEPGLAGVGEQYF	TGCGCCAGCAGCCAAGAGCCGGGACTAGCGGGAGTGGGCGAGCAGTACTTC
TRBV2	17	.	TRBJ1-3	.	CASRGRLWASSGNTIYF	TGTGCCAGCCGGGGGAGGTTGTGGGCGAGCTCTGGAAACACCATATATTTT
TRBV25-1	17	TRBD1	TRBJ1-6	.	CASSTGGQGAWNSPLHF	TGTGCCAGCAGTACCGGAGGACAGGGGGCTTGGAATTCACCCCTCCACTTT
TRBV19	14	.	TRBJ1-5	.	CGSGGAASNQPQHF	TGCGGATCAGGAGGGGCTGCGAGCAATCAGCCCCAGCATTTT
TRBV27	20	.	TRBJ2-6	once	CASTRTTGATTGFGANVLTF	TGTGCCAGCACCCGAACTACAGGAGCTACCACGGGCTTTGGGGCCAACGTCCTGACTTTC
TRBV11-2	16	.	TRBJ1-4	.	CASSLRLLATNEKLFF	TGTGCCAGCAGCTTGCGGCTGCTGGCAACTAATGAAAAACTGTTTTTT
TRBV10-3	12	.	TRBJ1-2	once	CAIGGGNYGYTF	TGTGCCATCGGAGGTGGTAACTATGGCTACACCTTC
TRBV6-5	15	.	TRBJ2-3	.	CASSRDLLNADTQYF	TGTGCCAGCAGCCGGGACTTACTGAACGCAGATACGCAGTATTTT
TRBV7-3	15	.	TRBJ2-7	.	CASSLPTLAKYEQYF	TGTGCCAGCAGCTTACCAACTCTAGCGAAATACGAGCAGTACTTC
TRBV15	14	.	TRBJ2-3	.	CATSRDGSTDTQYF	TGTGCCACCAGCAGAGACGGGAGCACAGATACGCAGTATTTT
TRBV7-9	15	.	TRBJ2-7	.	CASSWDFKSSYEQYF	TGTGCCAGCAGTTGGGACTTCAAAAGCTCCTACGAGCAGTACTTC
TRBV5-1	15	TRBD2	TRBJ2-3	once	CASRSSGRATDTQYF	TGCGCCAGCAGGTCGAGTGGGAGGGCCACAGATACGCAGTATTTT
TRBV7-9	19	TRBD2	TRBJ2-3	.	CASSVLAGQPLFSTDTQYF	TGTGCCAGCAGCGTCCTAGCGGGACAACCCCTTTTTAGCACAGATACGCAGTATTTT